The 3 T cell receptor beta chains below were found in one sample sequenced in a study of T-cell reconstitution after alpha-beta-depleted transplantation in children. The library targeted TCRbeta and was prepared with unique molecular identifiers. TCRdb re-called the PCR reads through MiXCR, storing one row per CDR3 protein. Of about 540,000 distinct CDR3 sequences in the sample, approximately 20% were seen once. The sample here was PBMCs from the stem cell graft donor, taken from the stem cell graft. The receptors shown here come from a human donor who donated a stem cell graft to a child with acute lymphoblastic leukemia.

This clonotype was counted only a few times. The V and J genes are TRBV18 and TRBJ1-1; a weak D match, TRBD1 (6 bases). Trimming left V 3 bases short and J 4 bases short, with 15 bases between. Germline CDR1 KGHSH, CDR2 LQKENI. This CDR3 spans 15 amino acids. The CDR3 sequence: CASSPSQTGFTEAFF. CDR3 DNA: TGTGCCAGCTCACCTTCTCAAACAGGGTTCACTGAAGCTTTCTTT. Full variable domain (remainder filled in from reference TRBV18 and TRBJ1-1): NAGVMQNPRHLVRRRGQEARLRCSPMKGHSHVYWYRQLPEEGLKFMVYLQKENIIDESGMPKERFSAEFPKEGPSILRIQQVVRGDSAAYFCASSPSQTGFTEAFFGQGTRLTVV.

This clonotype was observed a handful of times. The chain's CDR3 is CASTSPFRTDTQYF. DNA for the CDR3: TGTGCCAGCACCTCCCCTTTCCGCACAGATACGCAGTATTTT. The chain carries TRBV12-3 or TRBV12-4 and TRBJ2-3; no reliable D call. The CDR3 totals 14 residues. Trimming cost V 7 bases and J 1 base, with 12 bases left between them.

The chain links TRBV20-1 to TRBJ1-1, with D unclear. The CDR3 covers 14 residues. V shed 6 bases and J shed 1 base, with 15 bases lying between them. Per the germline V gene, CDR1 is DFQATT and CDR2 is SNEGSKA (reference sequence). Here the CDR3 DNA reads TGCAGTGCAGGCCCGGGAATATCGAACACTGAAGCTTTCTTT. It translates to CSAGPGISNTEAFF.